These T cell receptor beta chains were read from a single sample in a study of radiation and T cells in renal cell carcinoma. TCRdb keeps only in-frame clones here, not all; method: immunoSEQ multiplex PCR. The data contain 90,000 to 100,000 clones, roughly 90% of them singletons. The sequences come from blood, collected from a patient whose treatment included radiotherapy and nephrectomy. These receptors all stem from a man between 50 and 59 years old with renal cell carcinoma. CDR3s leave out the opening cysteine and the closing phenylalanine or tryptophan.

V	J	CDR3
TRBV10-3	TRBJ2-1	AISPGTSGSVSYNEQF
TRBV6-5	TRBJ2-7	ASSYALLAGDEQY
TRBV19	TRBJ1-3	ASSNTGVAGNTIY
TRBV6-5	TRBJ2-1	ATQTVDNEQF
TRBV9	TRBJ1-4	ASSGRQGTNEKLF
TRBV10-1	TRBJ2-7	ASRPFEALAGGVHEQY
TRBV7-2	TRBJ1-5	ASSSGGGGLQPQH
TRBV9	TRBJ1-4	ASSVGTGSGREKLF
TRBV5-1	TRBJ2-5	ASSDLTGFETQY
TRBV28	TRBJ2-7	ASAQGSYEQY
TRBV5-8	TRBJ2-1	ASSLTSTWEQF
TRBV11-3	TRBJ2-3	ASSYNRGRFTTDTQY
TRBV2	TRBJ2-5	ASTGTSGSGGSFETQY
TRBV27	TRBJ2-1	ASNHRRQGYNEQF
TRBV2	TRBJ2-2	ASKVQGHTGELF
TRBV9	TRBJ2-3	ASSKTTGLGEY
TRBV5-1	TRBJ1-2	ASSPDRVVYGYT
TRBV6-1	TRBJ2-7	ASRNRKSVYEQY
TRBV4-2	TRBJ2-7	ASSRTGDYEQY
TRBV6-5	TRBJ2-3	ASSPGLISTDTQY
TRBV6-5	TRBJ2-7	ASSYSGQGYEQY
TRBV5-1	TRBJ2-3	ASSLTGHFTDTQY
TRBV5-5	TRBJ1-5	ASSWGEIHQPQH
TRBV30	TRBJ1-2	AWSRTGFGYT
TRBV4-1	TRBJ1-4	ASSQEGDRGREKLF
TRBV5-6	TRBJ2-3	ASSLLVGGYTDTQY
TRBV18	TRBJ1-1	ASSPGGQVLYGNTEAF
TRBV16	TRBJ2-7	ASSHQGGSPVGYEQY
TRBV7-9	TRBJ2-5	ASSLVSAGGQETQY
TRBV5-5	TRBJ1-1	ASSLGFDRGKTEAF
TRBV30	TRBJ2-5	AWNRQQTPETQY
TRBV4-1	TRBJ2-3	ASSPKVGSTDTQY
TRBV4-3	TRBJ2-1	ASSDIIAGGHYNEQF